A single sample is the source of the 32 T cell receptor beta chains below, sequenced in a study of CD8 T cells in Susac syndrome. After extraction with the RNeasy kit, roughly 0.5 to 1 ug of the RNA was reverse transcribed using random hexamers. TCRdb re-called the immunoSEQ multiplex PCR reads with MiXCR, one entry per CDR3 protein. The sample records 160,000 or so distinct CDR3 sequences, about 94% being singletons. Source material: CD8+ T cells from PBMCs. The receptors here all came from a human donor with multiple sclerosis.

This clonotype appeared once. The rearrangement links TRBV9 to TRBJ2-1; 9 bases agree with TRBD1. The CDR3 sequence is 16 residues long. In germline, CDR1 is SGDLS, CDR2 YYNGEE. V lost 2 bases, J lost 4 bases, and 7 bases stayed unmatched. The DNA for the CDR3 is TGTGCCAGCAGCGTCGCTACAGGGGGCGGATACAATGAGCAGTTCTTC. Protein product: CASSVATGGGYNEQFF.

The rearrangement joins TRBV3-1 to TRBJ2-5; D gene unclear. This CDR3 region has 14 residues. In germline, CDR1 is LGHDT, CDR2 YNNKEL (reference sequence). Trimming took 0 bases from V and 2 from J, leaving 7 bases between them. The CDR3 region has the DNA TGTGCCAGCAGCCAAGACCACTTACAAGAGACCCAGTACTTC. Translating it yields CASSQDHLQETQYF.

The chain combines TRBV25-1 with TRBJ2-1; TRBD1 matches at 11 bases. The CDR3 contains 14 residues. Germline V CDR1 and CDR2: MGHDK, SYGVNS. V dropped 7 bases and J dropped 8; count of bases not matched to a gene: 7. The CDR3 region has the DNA TGTGCCAGCAATCCCGGACAGGGGGCAGATGAGCAGTTCTTC. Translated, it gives CASNPGQGADEQFF.

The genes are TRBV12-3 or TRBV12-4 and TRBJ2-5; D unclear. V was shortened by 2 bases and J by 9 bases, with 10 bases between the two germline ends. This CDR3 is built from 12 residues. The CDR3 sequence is CASSLNRFSQYF. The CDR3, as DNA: TGTGCCAGCAGTTTAAATCGGTTCTCCCAGTACTTC.

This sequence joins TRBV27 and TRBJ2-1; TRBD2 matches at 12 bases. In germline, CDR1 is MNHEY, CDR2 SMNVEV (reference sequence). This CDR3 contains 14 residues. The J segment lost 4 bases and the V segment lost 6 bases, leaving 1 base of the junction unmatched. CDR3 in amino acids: CASRTSGGYNEQFF. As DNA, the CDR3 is TGTGCCAGCAGAACTAGCGGGGGGTACAATGAGCAGTTCTTC.

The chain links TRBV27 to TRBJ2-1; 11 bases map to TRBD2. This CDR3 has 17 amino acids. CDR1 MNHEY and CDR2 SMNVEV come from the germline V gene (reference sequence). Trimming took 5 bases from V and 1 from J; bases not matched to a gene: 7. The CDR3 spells CASSPHLAGGSYNEQFF. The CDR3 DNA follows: TGTGCCAGCAGTCCTCATCTAGCGGGGGGATCCTACAATGAGCAGTTCTTC.

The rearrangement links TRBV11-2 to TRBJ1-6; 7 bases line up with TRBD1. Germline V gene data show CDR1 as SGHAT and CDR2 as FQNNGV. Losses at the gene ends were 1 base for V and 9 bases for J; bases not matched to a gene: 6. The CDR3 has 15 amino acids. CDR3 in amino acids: CASSLVRQGSSPLHF. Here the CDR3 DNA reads TGTGCCAGCAGCTTAGTACGACAGGGCAGTTCACCCCTCCACTTT.

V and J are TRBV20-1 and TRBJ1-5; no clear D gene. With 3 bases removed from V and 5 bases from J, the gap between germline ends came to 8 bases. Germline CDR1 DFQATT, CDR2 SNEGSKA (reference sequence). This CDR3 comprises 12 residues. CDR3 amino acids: CSAREGHQPQHF. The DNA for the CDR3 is TGCAGTGCTAGGGAAGGCCATCAGCCCCAGCATTTT.

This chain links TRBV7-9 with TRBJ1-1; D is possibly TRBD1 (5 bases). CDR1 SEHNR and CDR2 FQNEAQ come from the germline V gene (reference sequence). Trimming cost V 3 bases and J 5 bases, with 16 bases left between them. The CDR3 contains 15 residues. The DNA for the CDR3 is TGTGCCAGCAGCTTCCCCCCGGGGGGGAATACTGAAGCTTTCTTT. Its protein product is CASSFPPGGNTEAFF. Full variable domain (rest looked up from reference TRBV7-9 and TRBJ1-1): DTGVSQNPRHKITKRGQNVTFRCDPISEHNRLYWYRQTLGQGPEFLTYFQNEAQLEKSRLLSDRFSAERPKGSFSTLEIQRTEQGDSAMYLCASSFPPGGNTEAFFGQGTRLTVV.

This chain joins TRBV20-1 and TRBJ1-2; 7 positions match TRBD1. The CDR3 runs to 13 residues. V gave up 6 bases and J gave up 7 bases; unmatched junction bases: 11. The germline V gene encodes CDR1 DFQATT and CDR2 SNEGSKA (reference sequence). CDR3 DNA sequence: TGCAGTGCCTTGAATAGGGGGCATGGTGGCTACACCTTC. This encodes CSALNRGHGGYTF.

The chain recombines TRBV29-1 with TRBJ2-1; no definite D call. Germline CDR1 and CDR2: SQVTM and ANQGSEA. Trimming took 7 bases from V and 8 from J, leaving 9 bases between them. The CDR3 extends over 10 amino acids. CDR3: CSARRDEQFF. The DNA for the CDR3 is TGCAGCGCCCGTCGCGATGAGCAGTTCTTC.

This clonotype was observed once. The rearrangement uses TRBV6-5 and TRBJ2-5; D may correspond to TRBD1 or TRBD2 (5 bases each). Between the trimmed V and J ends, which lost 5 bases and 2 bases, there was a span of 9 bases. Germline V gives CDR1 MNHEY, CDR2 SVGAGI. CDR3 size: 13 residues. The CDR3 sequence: CASSPGAQETQYF. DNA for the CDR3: TGTGCCAGCAGTCCCGGGGCGCAAGAGACCCAGTACTTC.

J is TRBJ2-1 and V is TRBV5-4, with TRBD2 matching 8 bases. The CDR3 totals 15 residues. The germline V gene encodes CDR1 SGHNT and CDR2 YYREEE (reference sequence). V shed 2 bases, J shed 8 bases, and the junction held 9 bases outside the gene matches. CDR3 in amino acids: CASSFGLAYADEQFF. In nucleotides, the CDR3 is TGTGCCAGCAGCTTCGGACTAGCCTACGCCGATGAGCAGTTCTTC.

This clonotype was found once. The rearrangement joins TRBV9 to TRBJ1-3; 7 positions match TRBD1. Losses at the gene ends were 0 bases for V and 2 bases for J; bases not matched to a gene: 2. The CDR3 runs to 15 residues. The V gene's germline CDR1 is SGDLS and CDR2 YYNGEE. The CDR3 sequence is CASSVEGTAGNTIYF. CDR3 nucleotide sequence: TGTGCCAGCAGCGTAGAGGGGACAGCTGGAAACACCATATATTTT.

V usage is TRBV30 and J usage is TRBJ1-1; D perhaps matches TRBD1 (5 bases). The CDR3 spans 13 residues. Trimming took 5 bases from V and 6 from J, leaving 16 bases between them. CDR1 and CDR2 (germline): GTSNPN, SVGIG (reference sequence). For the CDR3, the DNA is TGTGCCTGGGCGATAAAGGGGTCGGCTGAAGCTTTCTTT. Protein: CAWAIKGSAEAFF.

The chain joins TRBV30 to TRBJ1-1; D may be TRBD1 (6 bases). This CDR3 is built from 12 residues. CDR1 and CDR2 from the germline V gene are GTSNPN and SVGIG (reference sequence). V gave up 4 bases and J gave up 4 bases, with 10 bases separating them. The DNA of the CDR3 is TGTGCCTGGACCCAGGGGTCCACTGAAGCTTTCTTT. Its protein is CAWTQGSTEAFF.

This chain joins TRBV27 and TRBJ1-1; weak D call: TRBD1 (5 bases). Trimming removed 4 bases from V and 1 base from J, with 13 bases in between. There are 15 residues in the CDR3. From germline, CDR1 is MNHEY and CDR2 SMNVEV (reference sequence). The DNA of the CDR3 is TGTGCCAGCAGTTCTTTTGACAGATCGAACACTGAAGCTTTCTTT. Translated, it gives CASSSFDRSNTEAFF.

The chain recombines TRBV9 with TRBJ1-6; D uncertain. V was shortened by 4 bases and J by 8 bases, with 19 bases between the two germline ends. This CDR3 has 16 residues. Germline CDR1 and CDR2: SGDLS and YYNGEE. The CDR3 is CASSTTRGSRYSPLHF. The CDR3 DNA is TGTGCCAGCAGCACAACTCGAGGGTCCCGATATTCACCCCTCCACTTT.

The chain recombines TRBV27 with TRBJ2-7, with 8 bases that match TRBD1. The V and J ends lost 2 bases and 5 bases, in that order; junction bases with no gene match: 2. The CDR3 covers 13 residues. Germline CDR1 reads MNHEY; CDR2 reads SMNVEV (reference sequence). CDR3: CASSLVRGHEQYF. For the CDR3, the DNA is TGTGCCAGCAGTTTAGTCAGGGGGCACGAGCAGTACTTC.

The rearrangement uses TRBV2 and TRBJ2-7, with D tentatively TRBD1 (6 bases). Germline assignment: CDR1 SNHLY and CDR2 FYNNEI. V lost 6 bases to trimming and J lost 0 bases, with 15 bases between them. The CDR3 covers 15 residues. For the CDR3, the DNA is TGTGCCAGCAGGAGCCGGGACACGGGCTCCTACGAGCAGTACTTC. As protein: CASRSRDTGSYEQYF.

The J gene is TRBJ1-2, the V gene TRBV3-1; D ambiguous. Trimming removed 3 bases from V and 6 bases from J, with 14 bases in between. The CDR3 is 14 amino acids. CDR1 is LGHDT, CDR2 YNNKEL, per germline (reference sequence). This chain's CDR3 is CASSHSRGRHGYTF. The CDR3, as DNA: TGTGCCAGCAGCCATAGTCGGGGTCGTCATGGCTACACCTTC.

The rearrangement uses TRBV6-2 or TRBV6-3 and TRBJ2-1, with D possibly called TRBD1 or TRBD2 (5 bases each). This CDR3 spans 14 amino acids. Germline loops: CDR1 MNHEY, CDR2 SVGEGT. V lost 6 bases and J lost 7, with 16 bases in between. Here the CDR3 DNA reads TGTGCCAGCAGACCGGGACGAGCAGGGAATGAGCAGTTCTTC. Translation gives CASRPGRAGNEQFF.

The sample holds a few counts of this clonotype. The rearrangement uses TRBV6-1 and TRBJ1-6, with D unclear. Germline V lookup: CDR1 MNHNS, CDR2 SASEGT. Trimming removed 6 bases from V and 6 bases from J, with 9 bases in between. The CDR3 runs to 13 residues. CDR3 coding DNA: TGTGCCAGCAGACCGCTCGGTAATTCACCCCTCCACTTT. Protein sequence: CASRPLGNSPLHF.

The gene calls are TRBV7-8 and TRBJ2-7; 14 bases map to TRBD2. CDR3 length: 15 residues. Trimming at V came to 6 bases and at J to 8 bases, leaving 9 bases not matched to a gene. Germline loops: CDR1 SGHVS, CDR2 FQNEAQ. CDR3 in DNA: TGTGCCAGCAGACCAAGGACTAGCGGGGGGAGGAAGCAGTACTTC. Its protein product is CASRPRTSGGRKQYF.

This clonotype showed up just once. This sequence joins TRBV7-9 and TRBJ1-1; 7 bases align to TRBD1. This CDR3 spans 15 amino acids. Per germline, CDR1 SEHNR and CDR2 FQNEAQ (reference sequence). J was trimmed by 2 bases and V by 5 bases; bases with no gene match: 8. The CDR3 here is CASSTLTGPNTEAFF. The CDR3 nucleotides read TGTGCCAGCAGCACGTTGACAGGGCCCAACACTGAAGCTTTCTTT.

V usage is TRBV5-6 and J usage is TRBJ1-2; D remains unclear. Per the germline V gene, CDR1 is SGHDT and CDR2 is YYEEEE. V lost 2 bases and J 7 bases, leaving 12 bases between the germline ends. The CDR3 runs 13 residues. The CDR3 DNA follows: TGTGCCAGCAGCTTAGGCGTAATCTCTGGCTACACCTTC. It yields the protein CASSLGVISGYTF.

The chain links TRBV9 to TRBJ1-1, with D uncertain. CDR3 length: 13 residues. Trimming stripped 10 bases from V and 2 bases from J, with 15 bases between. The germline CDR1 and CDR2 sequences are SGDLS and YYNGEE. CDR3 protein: CASGLGRNTEAFF. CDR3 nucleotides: TGTGCCTCCGGTTTGGGGAGAAACACTGAAGCTTTCTTT.

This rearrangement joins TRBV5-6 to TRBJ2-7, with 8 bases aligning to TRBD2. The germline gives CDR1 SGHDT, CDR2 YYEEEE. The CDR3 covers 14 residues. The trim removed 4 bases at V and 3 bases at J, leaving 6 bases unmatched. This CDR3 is CASSQGAGGYEQYF. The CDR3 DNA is TGTGCCAGCAGCCAAGGGGCGGGGGGCTACGAGCAGTACTTC. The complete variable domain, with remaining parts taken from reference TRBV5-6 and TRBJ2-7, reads DAGVTQSPTHLIKTRGQQVTLRCSPKSGHDTVSWYQQALGQGPQFIFQYYEEEERQRGNFPDRFSGHQFPNYSSELNVNALLLGDSALYLCASSQGAGGYEQYFGPGTRLTVT.

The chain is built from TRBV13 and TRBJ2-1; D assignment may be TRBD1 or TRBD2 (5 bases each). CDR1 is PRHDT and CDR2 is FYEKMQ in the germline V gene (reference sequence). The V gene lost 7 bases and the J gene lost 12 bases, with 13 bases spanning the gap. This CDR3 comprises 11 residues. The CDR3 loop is CASTDGGLQFF. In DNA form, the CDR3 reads TGTGCCAGCACTGATGGGGGATTGCAGTTCTTC. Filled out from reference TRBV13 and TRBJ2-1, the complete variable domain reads AAGVIQSPRHLIKEKRETATLKCYPIPRHDTVYWYQQGPGQDPQFLISFYEKMQSDKGSIPDRFSAQQFSDYHSELNMSSLELGDSALYFCASTDGGLQFFGPGTRLTVL.

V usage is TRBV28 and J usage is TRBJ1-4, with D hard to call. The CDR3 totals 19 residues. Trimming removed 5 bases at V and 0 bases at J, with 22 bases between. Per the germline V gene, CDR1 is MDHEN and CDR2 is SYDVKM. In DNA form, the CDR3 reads TGTGCCAGCAGTCCACGCACTGGGGTGTCGGCTGCAACTAATGAAAAACTGTTTTTT. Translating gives CASSPRTGVSAATNEKLFF. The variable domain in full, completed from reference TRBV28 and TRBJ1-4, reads DVKVTQSSRYLVKRTGEKVFLECVQDMDHENMFWYRQDPGLGLRLIYFSYDVKMKEKGDIPEGYSVSREKKERFSLILESASTNQTSMYLCASSPRTGVSAATNEKLFFGSGTQLSVL.

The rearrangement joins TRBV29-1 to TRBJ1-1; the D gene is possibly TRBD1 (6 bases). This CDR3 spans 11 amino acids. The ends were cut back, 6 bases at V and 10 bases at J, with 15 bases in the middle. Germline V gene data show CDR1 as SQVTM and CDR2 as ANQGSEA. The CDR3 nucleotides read TGCAGCGTAACGGGACAAGGCAGAGCTTTCTTT. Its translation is CSVTGQGRAFF.

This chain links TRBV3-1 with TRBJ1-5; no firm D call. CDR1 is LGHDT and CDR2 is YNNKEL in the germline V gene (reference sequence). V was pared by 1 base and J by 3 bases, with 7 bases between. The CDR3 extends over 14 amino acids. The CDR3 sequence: CASSQGGNNQPQHF. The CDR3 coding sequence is TGTGCCAGCAGCCAAGGGGGAAACAATCAGCCCCAGCATTTT.